This T cell receptor beta chain was profiled in a study of blood T cell repertoires in COVID-19 (TCRdb year 2020). A note on the overall study: Collaborator samples came from the United States, Italy and Spain and covered acute and convalescent phases of COVID-19. The material from the prospective study consisted of cDNA or gDNA derived from T cells, B-cell-depleted T cells, or PBMCs. The dataset comprised deeply sampled blood TCRbeta repertoires from subjects exposed to, actively infected with, or recovered from COVID-19. The repertoires were released in a freely available public database meant as a resource for research on the immune response to SARS-CoV-2. Samples were obtained from the ongoing ImmuneRACE study (first 160 participants) and from 1,254 subjects provided by 6 global collaborators. Sample metadata almost always included a de-identified subject ID, COVID-19 status, age in years and sex. Where available, HLA class I and class II types were obtained from metadata supplied by the sample provider rather than from assay-based typing. On the study overall, not on this receptor specifically: The quantity of clinical and demographic metadata differed by source and by participant and was supplied without curation.

One collaborating source in Seattle enrolled patients while the patients were actively infected and followed the patients over time throughout the course of disease. Collaborating institutions collected whole blood in K2EDTA tubes following their own protocols. For TCRbeta analysis, collaborators shipped samples as frozen whole blood, isolated PBMCs, or DNA extracted from either of those sample types. The germline V gene gives CDR1 as SQVTM and CDR2 as ANQGSEA. Taken from cysteine to phenylalanine, the CDR3 has 13 residues. Only the CDR3 DNA is retained, 39 bases long and in frame from the first base. V is cut by 6 bases and J by 2 bases, and the space between the germline ends is 10 bases. TCRbeta CDR3 regions were amplified from genomic DNA by means of the immunoSEQ Assay, a bias-controlled multiplex PCR. In the original analysis: The number of nucleated cells in each sample was estimated from the amplification of reference gene primers within the assay. To quantify the absolute abundance of each unique TCRbeta CDR3 rearrangement, sequence reads were collapsed and filtered. For each sample, productive Simpson clonality was calculated as the square root of Simpson's diversity index across productive rearrangements. The table comes from immuneACCESS by way of TCRdb, which keeps in-frame sequences with V and J called. Part of the clones is missing from these tables; in studies checked, under half for an unresolved V gene and the rest for unknown reasons. D and trimming come from the DNA, and the V and J calls and clone size come from that table. In this sample the table shows roughly 340,000 clones, approximately 91% of which occur a single time. The ten most abundant clones make up more than 5.5% of the sample.

Regarding this clone: The antigen it binds to is not known. No much larger clone exists at a distance of one base, and base qualities are not known.

Recombination joined TRBV29-1 with TRBJ2-2, and the D gene may be TRBD2, 6 bases matching. This TCR was recovered from a woman in her 70s with COVID-19, enrolled during active disease. The specimen sequenced was peripheral blood. The base sequence is TGCAGCGTCGGGACTGTAAACACCGGGGAGCTGTTTTTT. It translates as CSVGTVNTGELFF.